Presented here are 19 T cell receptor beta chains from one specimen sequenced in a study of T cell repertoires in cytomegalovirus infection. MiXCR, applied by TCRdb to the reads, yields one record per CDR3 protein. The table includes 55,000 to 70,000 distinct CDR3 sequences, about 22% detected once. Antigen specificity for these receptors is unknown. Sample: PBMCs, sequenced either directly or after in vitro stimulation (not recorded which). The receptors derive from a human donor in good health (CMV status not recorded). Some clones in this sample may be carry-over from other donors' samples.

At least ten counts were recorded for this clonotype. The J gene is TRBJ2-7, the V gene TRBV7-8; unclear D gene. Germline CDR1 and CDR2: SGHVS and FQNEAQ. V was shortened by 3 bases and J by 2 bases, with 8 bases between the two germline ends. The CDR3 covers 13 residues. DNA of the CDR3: TGTGCCAGCAGCTTCCGACCGGCCTACGAGCAGTACTTC. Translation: CASSFRPAYEQYF.

CDR3 sequence: CASSQVGDVTHEAFF. The DNA of the CDR3 is TGCGCCAGCAGCCAAGTGGGGGACGTCACCCATGAAGCTTTCTTT. V is TRBV4-1 and J is TRBJ1-1; maybe TRBD1 (5 bases). This CDR3 is 15 amino acids long. Trimming cost V 1 base and J 7 bases, with 16 bases left between them. The germline CDR1 and CDR2 sequences are MGHRA and YSYEKL.

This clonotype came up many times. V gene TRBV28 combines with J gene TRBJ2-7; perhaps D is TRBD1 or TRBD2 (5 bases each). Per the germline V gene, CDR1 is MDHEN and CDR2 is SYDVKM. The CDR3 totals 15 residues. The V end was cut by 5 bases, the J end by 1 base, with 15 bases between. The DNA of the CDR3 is TGTGCCAGCAGTCCCGGGGCAGGGTTGTCCTACGAGCAGTACTTC. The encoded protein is CASSPGAGLSYEQYF.

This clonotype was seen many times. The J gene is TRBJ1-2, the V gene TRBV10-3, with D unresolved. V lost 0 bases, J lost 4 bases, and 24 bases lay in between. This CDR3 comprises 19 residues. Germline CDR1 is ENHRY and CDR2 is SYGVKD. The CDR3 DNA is TGTGCCATCAGTGAGTCCCCCGTCGACCGAAGACAAAGTTTCTATGGCTACACCTTC. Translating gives CAISESPVDRRQSFYGYTF.

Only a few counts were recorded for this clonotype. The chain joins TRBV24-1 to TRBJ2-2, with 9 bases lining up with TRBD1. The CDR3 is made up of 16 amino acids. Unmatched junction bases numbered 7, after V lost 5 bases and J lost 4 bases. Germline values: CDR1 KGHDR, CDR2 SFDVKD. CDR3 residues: CATSGPDRGGTGELFF. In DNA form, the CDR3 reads TGTGCCACCAGTGGCCCGGACAGGGGTGGCACCGGGGAGCTGTTTTTT.

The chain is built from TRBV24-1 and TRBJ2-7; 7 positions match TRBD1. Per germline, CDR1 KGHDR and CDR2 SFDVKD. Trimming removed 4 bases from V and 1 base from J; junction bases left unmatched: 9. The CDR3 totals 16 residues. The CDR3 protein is CATSDYLGQVSYEQYV. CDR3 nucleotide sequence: TGTGCCACCAGTGACTACCTCGGACAGGTATCCTACGAGCAGTACGTC.

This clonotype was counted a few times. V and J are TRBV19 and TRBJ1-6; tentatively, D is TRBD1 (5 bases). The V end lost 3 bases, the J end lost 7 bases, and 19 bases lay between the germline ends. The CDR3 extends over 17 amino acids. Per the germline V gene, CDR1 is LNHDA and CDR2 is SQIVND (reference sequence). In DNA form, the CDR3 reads TGTGCCAGTAGTATCTCCCCGGGACCCGAGCGGAATTCACCCCTCCACTTT. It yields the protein CASSISPGPERNSPLHF.

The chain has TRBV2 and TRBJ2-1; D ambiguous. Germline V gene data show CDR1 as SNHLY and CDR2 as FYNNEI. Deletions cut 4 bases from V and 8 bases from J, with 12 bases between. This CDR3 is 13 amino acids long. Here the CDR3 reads CASSGDRLYEQFF. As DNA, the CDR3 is TGTGCCAGCAGTGGCGATAGATTGTATGAGCAGTTCTTC.

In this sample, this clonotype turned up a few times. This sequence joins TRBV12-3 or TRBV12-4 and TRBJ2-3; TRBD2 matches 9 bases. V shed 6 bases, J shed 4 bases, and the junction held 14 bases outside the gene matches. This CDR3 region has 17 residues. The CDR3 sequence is CASRLDRNSGSPDTQYF. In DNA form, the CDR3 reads TGTGCCAGCAGATTGGATCGCAATAGCGGGAGCCCAGATACGCAGTATTTT.

The CDR3 here is CATSENGAQPQHF. CDR3 DNA: TGTGCCACCAGTGAAAACGGAGCTCAGCCCCAGCATTTT. The chain links TRBV24-1 to TRBJ1-5; D is undetermined. The CDR3 runs 13 residues. Trimming took 4 bases from V and 6 from J, leaving 9 bases between them. Germline V lookup: CDR1 KGHDR, CDR2 SFDVKD.

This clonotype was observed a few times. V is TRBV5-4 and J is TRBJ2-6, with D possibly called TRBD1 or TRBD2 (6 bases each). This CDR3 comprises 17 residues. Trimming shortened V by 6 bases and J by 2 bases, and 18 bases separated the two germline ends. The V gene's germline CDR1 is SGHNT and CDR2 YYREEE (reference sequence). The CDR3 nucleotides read TGTGCCAGCAACGTCGGGGGCGCTAAGACTGGGGCCAACGTCCTGACTTTC. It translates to CASNVGGAKTGANVLTF.

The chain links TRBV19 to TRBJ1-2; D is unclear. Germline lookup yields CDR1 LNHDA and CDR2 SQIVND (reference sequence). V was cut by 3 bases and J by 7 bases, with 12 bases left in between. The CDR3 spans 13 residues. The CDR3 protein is CASSITAGSGYTF. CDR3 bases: TGTGCCAGTAGTATTACAGCAGGCTCTGGCTACACCTTC.

The CDR3 DNA reads as TGTGCCAGCAGCTTTCGTACCTCCGGGGAGCTGTTTTTT. This translates into CASSFRTSGELFF. This chain uses TRBV11-3 with TRBJ2-2; D call uncertain. V was cut by 3 bases and J by 6 bases, with 8 bases left in between. The CDR3 totals 13 residues. Germline-derived CDR1 and CDR2 are SGHNT and YENEEA. Full variable domain (outside the CDR3, taken from reference TRBV11-3 and TRBJ2-2): EAGVVQSPRYKIIEKKQPVAFWCNPISGHNTLYWYLQNLGQGPELLIRYENEEAVDDSQLPKDRFSAERLKGVDSTLKIQPAELGDSAVYLCASSFRTSGELFFGEGSRLTVL.

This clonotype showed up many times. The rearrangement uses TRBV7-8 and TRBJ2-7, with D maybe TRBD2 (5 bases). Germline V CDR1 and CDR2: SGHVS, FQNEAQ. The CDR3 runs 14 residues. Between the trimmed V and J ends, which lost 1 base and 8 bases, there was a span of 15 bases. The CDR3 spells CASSLGVREGKQYF. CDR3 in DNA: TGTGCCAGCAGCTTAGGAGTCCGCGAGGGCAAGCAGTACTTC.

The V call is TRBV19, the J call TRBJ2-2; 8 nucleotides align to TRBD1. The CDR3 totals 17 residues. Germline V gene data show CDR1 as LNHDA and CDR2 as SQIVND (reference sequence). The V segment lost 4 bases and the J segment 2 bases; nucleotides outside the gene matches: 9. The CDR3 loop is CASSTPSGQANTGELFF. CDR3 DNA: TGTGCCAGTAGTACCCCCTCGGGACAGGCAAACACCGGGGAGCTGTTTTTT. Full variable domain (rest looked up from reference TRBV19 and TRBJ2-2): DGGITQSPKYLFRKEGQNVTLSCEQNLNHDAMYWYRQDPGQGLRLIYYSQIVNDFQKGDIAEGYSVSREKKESFPLTVTSAQKNPTAFYLCASSTPSGQANTGELFFGEGSRLTVL.

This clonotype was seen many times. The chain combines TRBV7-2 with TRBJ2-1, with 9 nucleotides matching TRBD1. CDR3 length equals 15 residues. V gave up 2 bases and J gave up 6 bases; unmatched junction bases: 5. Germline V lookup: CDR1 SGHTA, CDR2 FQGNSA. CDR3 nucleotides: TGTGCCAGCAGCTTACTTGGGACAGGGATCAATGAGCAGTTCTTC. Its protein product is CASSLLGTGINEQFF.

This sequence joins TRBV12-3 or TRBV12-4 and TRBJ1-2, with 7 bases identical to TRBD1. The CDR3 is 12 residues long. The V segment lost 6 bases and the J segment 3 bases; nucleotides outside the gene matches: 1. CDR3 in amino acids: CASRGQYYGYTF. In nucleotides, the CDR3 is TGTGCCAGCAGGGGACAGTACTATGGCTACACCTTC.

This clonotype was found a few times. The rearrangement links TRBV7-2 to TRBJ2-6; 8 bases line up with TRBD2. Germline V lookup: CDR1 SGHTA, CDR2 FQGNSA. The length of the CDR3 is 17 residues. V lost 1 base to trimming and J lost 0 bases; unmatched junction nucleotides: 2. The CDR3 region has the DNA TGTGCCAGCAGCTTAGATGGGACTAGCTCTGGGGCCAACGTCCTGACTTTC. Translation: CASSLDGTSSGANVLTF. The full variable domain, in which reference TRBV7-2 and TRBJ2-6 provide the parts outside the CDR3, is GAGVSQSPSNKVTEKGKDVELRCDPISGHTALYWYRQSLGQGLEFLIYFQGNSAPDKSGLPSDRFSAERTGGSVSTLTIQRTQQEDSAVYLCASSLDGTSSGANVLTFGAGSRLTVL.

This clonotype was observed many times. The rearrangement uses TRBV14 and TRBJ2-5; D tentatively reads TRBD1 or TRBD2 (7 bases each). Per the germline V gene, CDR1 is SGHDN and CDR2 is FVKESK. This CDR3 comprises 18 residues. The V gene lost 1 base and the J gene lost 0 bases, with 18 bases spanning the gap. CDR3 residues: CASSQGSRQGGYQETQYF. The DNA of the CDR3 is TGTGCCAGCAGCCAAGGAAGCCGACAGGGAGGGTACCAAGAGACCCAGTACTTC. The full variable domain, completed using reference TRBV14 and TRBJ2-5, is EAGVTQFPSHSVIEKGQTVTLRCDPISGHDNLYWYRRVMGKEIKFLLHFVKESKQDESGMPNNRFLAERTGGTYSTLKVQPAELEDSGVYFCASSQGSRQGGYQETQYFGPGTRLLVL.